This paragraph reports one TCR beta chain. Antigen: not known. This sample was taken from a study of shared clonotypes between healthy human individuals. Study results and caveats: Sampling covered blood only; tissue repertoires likely differ.

The length of the CDR3 is 14 residues. CDR1 SEHNR and CDR2 FQNEAQ come from the germline V gene (reference sequence). Trimming left V 7 bases short and J 2 bases short, with 15 bases between. The method was immunoSEQ multiplex PCR; TCRdb's version includes in-frame clones alone and lacks a portion of them. Of over 950,000 clones in the sample, approximately 77% are singletons; the top ten hold 0.89%. CD4+ cells were split into CD45RA+ naive and CD45RA-negative memory subsets. The chain recombines TRBV7-9 with TRBJ2-7, with D perhaps matching TRBD1 or TRBD2 (5 bases each). This TCR was recovered from a man younger than 30 in good health. Some clones in this sample may be carry-over from other donors' samples. Sample: memory CD4+ T cells from PBMCs. The subset: CD45RA-negative fraction. Here the CDR3 DNA reads TGTGCCAGCACCCACAACCGGGGCCCCTACGAGCAGTACTTC. Encoded protein: CASTHNRGPYEQYF. The variable domain in full, completed from reference TRBV7-9 and TRBJ2-7, reads DTGVSQNPRHKITKRGQNVTFRCDPISEHNRLYWYRQTLGQGPEFLTYFQNEAQLEKSRLLSDRFSAERPKGSFSTLEIQRTEQGDSAMYLCASTHNRGPYEQYFGPGTRLTVT.